The entry that follows covers one TCR beta chain sequence. Its antigen is undetermined. The CDR3 loop spans 13 amino acids. V was cut by 7 bases and J by 1 base, with 9 bases left in between. CDR1 is SGHRS, CDR2 YFSETQ, per germline. Incorporated into the TCR beta cDNA libraries were unique molecular identifiers, which served to reduce PCR and sequencing biases. Between about 1 and 11 million T cells gave rise to hundreds of thousands of cDNA molecules. MiXCR was run by TCRdb on the PCR reads, yielding one entry per CDR3 protein. This table holds some 260,000 distinct CDR3 sequences, 35% to 40% found once. The data stem from a study of post-analysis software for immune sequencing data. General study results and limits: When patients were compared with controls, about 5 TRBV segments were more frequent, TRBV5-6, TRBV5-1 and TRBV20-1 among them. Relative to controls, patients with multiple sclerosis showed significantly lower normalized Chao1 diversity.

The chain joins TRBV5-1 to TRBJ2-1; no clear D gene. The receptor's source is a girl under 18 with multiple sclerosis. The sample was blood. CDR3 residues: CASASVSYNEQFF. In DNA, the CDR3 is TGCGCCAGCGCCTCGGTATCCTACAATGAGCAGTTCTTC.